These 9 T cell receptor beta chains came from one sample sequenced in a study of T cells in Graves' hyperthyroidism and ophthalmopathy. Amplification of TCR beta CDR3 regions was performed using RNA transcripts as template. TCR CDR3 underwent first-round RT-PCR with the HTBI primer set. TCRdb ran MiXCR on the multiplex PCR reads and lists one entry per CDR3 protein. Among roughly 640,000 distinct CDR3 sequences listed, around 15% were seen once. Sequenced: blood. Source of these receptors: a woman aged 40 to 49 with Graves' ophthalmopathy.

In this sample, this clonotype turned up many times. V and J are TRBV20-1 and TRBJ1-5; no firm D call. Trimming removed 1 base from V and 3 bases from J, with 7 bases in between. CDR1 and CDR2 (germline): DFQATT, SNEGSKA (reference sequence). There are 13 residues in the CDR3. The CDR3 is CSARAEYNQPQHF. CDR3 in DNA: TGCAGTGCTAGAGCCGAGTACAATCAGCCCCAGCATTTT.

This clonotype appeared many times. The chain uses TRBV7-8 and TRBJ1-5; D remains unclear. The CDR3 is 17 amino acids. V was trimmed by 0 bases and J by 2 bases, leaving 14 bases between them. Germline V gene lookup returns CDR1 SGHVS and CDR2 FQNEAQ. The DNA for the CDR3 is TGTGCCAGCAGCTTAGCCCCTGGGGTGCTCGGCAATCAGCCCCAGCATTTT. Protein: CASSLAPGVLGNQPQHF.

This chain uses TRBV27 with TRBJ1-4; D remains ambiguous. The germline V and J ends were trimmed by 3 bases and 5 bases, with 10 bases remaining between them. CDR1 and CDR2 from the germline V gene are MNHEY and SMNVEV (reference sequence). This CDR3 has 14 residues. This chain's CDR3 is CASSFKRVNEKLFF. The CDR3 DNA reads TGTGCCAGCAGTTTCAAGAGGGTAAATGAAAAACTGTTTTTT.

The V and J genes are TRBV6-5 and TRBJ1-5; D not resolved. In germline, CDR1 is MNHEY, CDR2 SVGAGI. CDR3 size: 14 residues. Between the trimmed V and J ends, which lost 6 bases and 6 bases, there was a span of 15 bases. The chain's CDR3 is CASRYGEISQPQHF. CDR3 bases: TGTGCCAGCAGGTACGGGGAGATCAGTCAGCCCCAGCATTTT.

This clonotype was seen only a few times. V gene TRBV7-8 combines with J gene TRBJ2-6; 10 nucleotides align to TRBD1. The V segment lost 3 bases and the J segment 2 bases; nucleotides outside the gene matches: 7. The germline V gene has CDR1 SGHVS and CDR2 FQNEAQ. There are 18 residues in the CDR3. The CDR3 sequence: CASSFMTGGLTGANVLTF. In DNA form, the CDR3 reads TGTGCCAGCAGCTTTATGACAGGGGGCTTGACTGGGGCCAACGTCCTGACTTTC.

This clonotype was counted at least ten times. This chain connects TRBV3-1 to TRBJ2-5; 8 nucleotides agree with TRBD1. With V trimmed by 6 bases and J by 2 bases, 2 bases remained unmatched. The CDR3 length is 13 residues. Germline CDR1 is LGHDT and CDR2 is YNNKEL (reference sequence). CDR3 in amino acids: CASRNRGQETQYF. The CDR3 DNA sequence: TGTGCCAGCAGGAACAGGGGGCAAGAGACCCAGTACTTC.

This clonotype was seen a few times. The genes are TRBV20-1 and TRBJ1-1; TRBD1 agrees at 11 bases. J lost 8 bases, V lost 5 bases, and 13 bases had no gene match. CDR1 is DFQATT and CDR2 is SNEGSKA in the germline V gene (reference sequence). The CDR3 totals 15 residues. As DNA, the CDR3 is TGCAGTGCTTCCCTCACCGGGACAGGGGGGGGAGAAGCTTTCTTT. It yields the protein CSASLTGTGGGEAFF.

This clonotype came up many times. The J gene is TRBJ1-1, the V gene TRBV29-1, with 8 bases fitting TRBD1. The CDR3 length is 13 residues. V dropped 7 bases and J dropped 1; count of bases not matched to a gene: 5. CDR1 and CDR2 from the germline V gene are SQVTM and ANQGSEA. CDR3 nucleotide sequence: TGCAGCGGTGGCAGGGGGCAGAACACTGAAGCTTTCTTT. Amino acid sequence: CSGGRGQNTEAFF.

In this sample, this clonotype turned up a few times. This chain joins TRBV20-1 and TRBJ1-3, with a weak D call TRBD1 (5 bases). Germline CDR1 reads DFQATT; CDR2 reads SNEGSKA (reference sequence). This CDR3 has 12 amino acids. V lost 0 bases, J lost 8 bases, and 8 bases lay in between. Written as DNA, the CDR3 is TGCAGTGCTAGAGATCAGGGTTACACCATATATTTT. Its translation: CSARDQGYTIYF.